One sample yielded the 2 T cell receptor beta chains listed below, sequenced in a study of T cell responses to AZD1222 COVID-19 vaccine. Using immunoSEQ multiplex PCR, the repertoire was profiled, and TCRdb retains in-frame clones only, with some absent. The table lists just under 100,000 clones, approximately 91% of them singletons. Sequencing used peripheral blood, obtained on day 0 of AZD1222 vaccination. These receptors were taken from an adult in good health.

The chain carries TRBV9 and TRBJ2-7, with TRBD1 matching over 7 bases. The CDR3 has 15 residues. Trimming removed 3 bases from V and 4 bases from J; junction bases left unmatched: 10. Germline values: CDR1 SGDLS, CDR2 YYNGEE. Here the CDR3 DNA reads TGTGCCAGCAGCGCCACAGGGGAAAGCGTTTACGAGCAGTACTTC. Protein: CASSATGESVYEQYF.

The chain is built from TRBV27 and TRBJ2-7, with 9 bases that match TRBD1. Germline trimming cut 7 bases from V and 3 bases from J; bases unmatched to any gene: 7. The CDR3 sequence is 14 residues long. Germline V gives CDR1 MNHEY, CDR2 SMNVEV (reference sequence). The CDR3: CASTDPDRGYEQYF. The CDR3 nucleotides are TGTGCCAGCACCGACCCGGACAGGGGCTACGAGCAGTACTTC.